Listed below are T cell receptor beta chains from one sample, sequenced in a study of metastatic and nonmetastatic thyroid tumors. TCRdb re-analyzed the PCR reads through MiXCR. This table has about 9,100 clones, roughly 21% appearing once. Sequencing input: adjacent normal tissue. The receptors originated from a female donor with papillary thyroid cancer or a benign thyroid nodule (not recorded which). Some clones in this sample may be carry-over from other donors' samples. Each CDR3 is given without its conserved first and last residue. The order of the fields is V gene, J gene, CDR3 protein.

>TRBV10-3|TRBJ2-3
AIEGGRRKGDTQY
>TRBV12-5|TRBJ1-5
ASESNRDGNQPQH
>TRBV6-9|TRBJ2-7
VCPLTSPLGEQY
>TRBV28|TRBJ2-7
ASSLTTVTVYEQY
>TRBV5-1|TRBJ2-3
ASSWDTDTQY
>TRBV20-1|TRBJ2-7
SATGDSYEQY
>TRBV9|TRBJ1-2
ASSSSNYGYT
>TRBV6-2/TRBV6-3|TRBJ2-1
ASLTSGGGNEQF
>TRBV15|TRBJ2-7
ATSRRGGASYEQY
>TRBV5-1|TRBJ1-1
ASSTAGEMNTEAF
>TRBV5-4|TRBJ1-1
ASSAGQGVTEAF
>TRBV6-1|TRBJ1-6
ASSPPWGVPLH
>TRBV5-1|TRBJ1-3
ASSRDGHSGNTIY
>TRBV11-2|TRBJ2-3
ASSLGAGLGGVDTQY
>TRBV7-6|TRBJ2-7
ASSSGQGNPYEQY
>TRBV9|TRBJ1-1
ASSVGEVGGEAF
>TRBV12-3/TRBV12-4|TRBJ2-5
ASSQGLVKTQY
>TRBV5-4|TRBJ2-7
ASSSRGSSYEQY
>TRBV20-1|TRBJ2-3
SARDSGTPQQY
>TRBV11-1|TRBJ2-6
ASSPERDRDNRGARGLT
>TRBV2|TRBJ2-5
ASTGQPKETQY
>TRBV9|TRBJ2-1
ASSDLGAGYNEQF
>TRBV7-9|TRBJ2-1
ASSVQERGYNEQF
>TRBV27|TRBJ1-6
ASRGVEGSPLH
>TRBV30|TRBJ1-2
AWSVGGYGYT
>TRBV16|TRBJ2-7
ASSQWSGVYEQH
>TRBV11-2|TRBJ2-2
ASSLDASTANTGELF
>TRBV7-3|TRBJ2-1
ASSSLGGDEQF
>TRBV6-2/TRBV6-3|TRBJ2-3
ASRNSARTDTQY
>TRBV3-1|TRBJ1-1
ASSQETDRAGEAF
>TRBV19|TRBJ1-1
ASSIGSSNTEAF
>TRBV27|TRBJ2-7
ASSSGEAYEQY
>TRBV6-2/TRBV6-3|TRBJ1-1
ASSYRKEAF
>TRBV28|TRBJ2-7
ATSSGTGGSYEQY
>TRBV6-1|TRBJ2-2
ASTTSGAMAGELF
>TRBV6-1|TRBJ1-2
ASSLFPNPAGLYGYT
>TRBV6-2/TRBV6-3|TRBJ1-2
ASSYSLRDGYT
>TRBV27|TRBJ1-2
ASSLGTGGSGYT
>TRBV19|TRBJ2-5
ASSIREASGIQETQY
>TRBV2|TRBJ1-2
ASRVTTGIYGYT
>TRBV20-1|TRBJ1-1
SARPPQDGTEAF
>TRBV28|TRBJ1-6
ASSLFTGLPYNSPLH
>TRBV4-3|TRBJ1-2
ASSQEGWGARSHGYT
>TRBV20-1|TRBJ2-5
SARGYQETQY
>TRBV5-1|TRBJ2-5
ASSLPSGGKTQY
>TRBV5-6|TRBJ1-2
ASSLVGQGVLGYT
>TRBV15|TRBJ2-7
ATSRGGRSSYEQY
>TRBV15|TRBJ1-2
ATSRDLEANGYT
>TRBV29-1|TRBJ2-1
SVRQGSYNEQF
>TRBV5-1|TRBJ2-1
ASSWNSGNYEQF
>TRBV12-3/TRBV12-4|TRBJ1-3
ASSGNGTAASGNTIY